This is a list of T cell receptor beta chains from one sample in a study of T-cell reconstitution after alpha-beta-depleted transplantation in children. TCRdb processed the PCR reads anew with MiXCR; each CDR3 protein has one entry. The sample carries some 490,000 distinct CDR3 sequences, roughly an eighth recorded once. The sequences come from PBMCs from the stem cell graft donor, collected from the stem cell graft. The receptors were sampled from a human donor who donated a stem cell graft to a child with combined immunodeficiency. CDR3s include the opening cysteine and the closing phenylalanine or tryptophan. The order of the fields is V gene, D gene, clone size, J gene, CDR3 protein, CDR3 DNA. The D gene is left open where the match is weak. Some rows have no size entry. The others give once, few or many, or a class for an expanded clone.

v_call: TRBV7-9
d_call: TRBD2
clone_size: many
j_call: TRBJ2-5
cdr3_aa: CASSLIAGRETQYF
cdr3_nt: TGTGCCAGCAGCTTAATAGCGGGAAGGGAGACCCAGTACTTC

v_call: TRBV11-2
d_call: TRBD1
clone_size: .
j_call: TRBJ2-3
cdr3_aa: CASSLGGQGARFSTDTQYF
cdr3_nt: TGTGCCAGCAGCTTGGGGGGACAGGGGGCGCGTTTTAGCACAGATACGCAGTATTTT

v_call: TRBV12-3/TRBV12-4
d_call: .
clone_size: many
j_call: TRBJ1-5
cdr3_aa: CASSPSRWGKSQPQHF
cdr3_nt: TGTGCCAGCAGTCCCTCCAGGTGGGGGAAGAGTCAGCCCCAGCATTTT

v_call: TRBV27
d_call: .
clone_size: many
j_call: TRBJ2-2
cdr3_aa: CASSSLGPTGELFF
cdr3_nt: TGTGCCAGCAGTTCCCTAGGACCTACCGGGGAGCTGTTTTTT

v_call: TRBV12-3/TRBV12-4
d_call: .
clone_size: .
j_call: TRBJ1-2
cdr3_aa: CASSLSGPGYGYTF
cdr3_nt: TGTGCCAGCAGTTTATCGGGCCCTGGGTATGGCTACACCTTC

v_call: TRBV5-1
d_call: .
clone_size: few
j_call: TRBJ2-3
cdr3_aa: CASSSTRVTDTQYF
cdr3_nt: TGCGCCAGCAGCTCGACTAGAGTGACAGATACGCAGTATTTT

v_call: TRBV19
d_call: TRBD1
clone_size: .
j_call: TRBJ2-1
cdr3_aa: CACRDRGRNEQFF
cdr3_nt: TGTGCCTGCCGGGACAGGGGGCGAAATGAGCAGTTCTTC

v_call: TRBV30
d_call: .
clone_size: once
j_call: TRBJ2-2
cdr3_aa: CAWMGSGELFF
cdr3_nt: TGTGCCTGGATGGGGAGTGGGGAGCTGTTTTTT

v_call: TRBV7-9
d_call: .
clone_size: .
j_call: TRBJ2-5
cdr3_aa: CASSSQLGGGETQYF
cdr3_nt: TGTGCCAGCAGCTCGCAGCTCGGAGGAGGGGAGACCCAGTACTTC

v_call: TRBV6-2/TRBV6-3
d_call: .
clone_size: .
j_call: TRBJ2-5
cdr3_aa: CASSYPPGIGFQETQYF
cdr3_nt: TGTGCCAGCAGTTACCCACCCGGCATCGGGTTCCAAGAGACCCAGTACTTC

v_call: TRBV4-3
d_call: .
clone_size: few
j_call: TRBJ2-2
cdr3_aa: CASSQDQLGGTGELFF
cdr3_nt: TGCGCCAGCAGCCAAGATCAACTCGGGGGAACCGGGGAGCTGTTTTTT

v_call: TRBV5-1
d_call: .
clone_size: few
j_call: TRBJ2-7
cdr3_aa: CASSPHGETYEQYF
cdr3_nt: TGCGCCAGCAGCCCCCATGGGGAAACATACGAGCAGTACTTC

v_call: TRBV12-3/TRBV12-4
d_call: .
clone_size: .
j_call: TRBJ1-1
cdr3_aa: CASSLSGGAATEAFF
cdr3_nt: TGTGCCAGCAGTTTATCTGGGGGCGCCGCTACTGAAGCTTTCTTT

v_call: TRBV5-1
d_call: TRBD2
clone_size: .
j_call: TRBJ2-3
cdr3_aa: CASSLESGGGGTDTQYF
cdr3_nt: TGCGCCAGCAGCTTGGAGAGCGGGGGGGGAGGCACAGATACGCAGTATTTT

v_call: TRBV15
d_call: .
clone_size: few
j_call: TRBJ1-6
cdr3_aa: CATSRDVDFNSPLHF
cdr3_nt: TGTGCCACCAGCAGAGATGTGGACTTTAATTCACCCCTCCACTTT

v_call: TRBV6-5
d_call: TRBD1
clone_size: many
j_call: TRBJ1-4
cdr3_aa: CASSYVGTANEKLFF
cdr3_nt: TGTGCCAGCAGTTACGTCGGGACAGCTAATGAAAAACTGTTTTTT

v_call: TRBV27
d_call: .
clone_size: .
j_call: TRBJ2-3
cdr3_aa: CASSFLGQADTQYF
cdr3_nt: TGTGCCAGCAGTTTCCTTGGACAAGCAGATACGCAGTATTTT

v_call: TRBV7-2
d_call: TRBD2
clone_size: few
j_call: TRBJ2-1
cdr3_aa: CASSFGTSGSIEQFF
cdr3_nt: TGTGCCAGCAGCTTTGGGACTAGCGGGAGTATTGAGCAGTTCTTC

v_call: TRBV11-2
d_call: .
clone_size: .
j_call: TRBJ1-6
cdr3_aa: CASSLAGHSPLHF
cdr3_nt: TGTGCCAGCAGCTTAGCAGGCCATTCACCCCTCCACTTT

v_call: TRBV9
d_call: TRBD1
clone_size: .
j_call: TRBJ2-2
cdr3_aa: CASSPHRGRNTGELFF
cdr3_nt: TGTGCCAGCAGCCCTCACAGGGGCCGAAACACCGGGGAGCTGTTTTTT

v_call: TRBV20-1
d_call: TRBD2
clone_size: .
j_call: TRBJ2-3
cdr3_aa: CSAMGLAGGPGDTQYF
cdr3_nt: TGCAGTGCTATGGGACTAGCGGGAGGGCCGGGAGATACGCAGTATTTT

v_call: TRBV6-5
d_call: .
clone_size: .
j_call: TRBJ1-2
cdr3_aa: CASSYSRGSGGYTF
cdr3_nt: TGTGCCAGCAGTTACTCACGCGGGAGCGGTGGCTACACCTTC

v_call: TRBV7-2
d_call: .
clone_size: many
j_call: TRBJ2-1
cdr3_aa: CASSLGKGGLDNEQFF
cdr3_nt: TGTGCCAGCAGCTTAGGGAAGGGGGGCCTCGACAATGAGCAGTTCTTC

v_call: TRBV6-5
d_call: TRBD2
clone_size: many
j_call: TRBJ2-3
cdr3_aa: CASSYQTSPADTQYF
cdr3_nt: TGTGCCAGCAGTTACCAGACTAGCCCTGCAGATACGCAGTATTTT

v_call: TRBV29-1
d_call: .
clone_size: .
j_call: TRBJ2-1
cdr3_aa: CSVVGGSYNEQFF
cdr3_nt: TGCAGCGTTGTTGGAGGCTCCTACAATGAGCAGTTCTTC

v_call: TRBV6-5
d_call: .
clone_size: few
j_call: TRBJ1-2
cdr3_aa: CASSYSRWSYGYTF
cdr3_nt: TGTGCCAGCAGTTACTCGAGGTGGAGTTATGGCTACACCTTC

v_call: TRBV5-1
d_call: .
clone_size: few
j_call: TRBJ1-2
cdr3_aa: CASKLVEGIYGYTF
cdr3_nt: TGCGCCAGCAAGCTTGTGGAAGGGATCTATGGCTACACCTTC

v_call: TRBV28
d_call: .
clone_size: few
j_call: TRBJ2-1
cdr3_aa: CASSWGREVVIIYEQFF
cdr3_nt: TGTGCCAGCAGTTGGGGAAGGGAGGTAGTCATTATCTATGAGCAGTTCTTC

v_call: TRBV28
d_call: TRBD1
clone_size: few
j_call: TRBJ2-4
cdr3_aa: CASSPGGAVNIQYF
cdr3_nt: TGTGCCAGCAGCCCAGGGGGCGCGGTAAACATTCAGTACTTC

v_call: TRBV7-3
d_call: .
clone_size: few
j_call: TRBJ2-2
cdr3_aa: CASSSMMNTGELFF
cdr3_nt: TGTGCCAGCAGCTCCATGATGAACACCGGGGAGCTGTTTTTT

v_call: TRBV4-3
d_call: TRBD1
clone_size: many
j_call: TRBJ2-6
cdr3_aa: CASSQGDSSGANVLTF
cdr3_nt: TGCGCCAGCAGCCAAGGGGACAGCTCTGGGGCCAACGTCCTGACTTTC

v_call: TRBV7-8
d_call: .
clone_size: .
j_call: TRBJ1-5
cdr3_aa: CASSLVASTNQPQHF
cdr3_nt: TGTGCCAGCAGCTTAGTGGCCAGTACCAATCAGCCCCAGCATTTT